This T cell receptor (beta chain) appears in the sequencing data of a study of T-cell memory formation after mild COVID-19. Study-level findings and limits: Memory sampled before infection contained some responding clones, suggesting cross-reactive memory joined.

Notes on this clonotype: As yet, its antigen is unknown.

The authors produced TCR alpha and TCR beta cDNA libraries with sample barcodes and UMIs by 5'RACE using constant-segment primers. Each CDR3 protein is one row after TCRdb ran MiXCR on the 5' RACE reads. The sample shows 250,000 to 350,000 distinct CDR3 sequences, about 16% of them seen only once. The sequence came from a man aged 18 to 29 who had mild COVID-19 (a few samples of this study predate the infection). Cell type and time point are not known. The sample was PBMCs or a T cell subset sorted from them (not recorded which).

The CDR3 coding sequence is TGTGCCGTCTCTGGGGCCAACGTCCTGACTTTC. Residues: CAVSGANVLTF. The chain combines TRBV5-4 with TRBJ2-6; D unresolved. The CDR3 spans 11 residues. V lost 10 bases and J 0 bases, leaving 2 bases between the germline ends. The germline gives CDR1 SGHNT, CDR2 YYREEE (reference sequence).